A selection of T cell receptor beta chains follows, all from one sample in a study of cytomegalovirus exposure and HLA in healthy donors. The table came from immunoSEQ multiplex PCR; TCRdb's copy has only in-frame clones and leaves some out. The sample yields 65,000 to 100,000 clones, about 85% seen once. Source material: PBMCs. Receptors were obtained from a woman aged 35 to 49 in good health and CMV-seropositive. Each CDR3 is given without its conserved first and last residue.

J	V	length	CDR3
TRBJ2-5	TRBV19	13	ASSLGQGAQQTQY
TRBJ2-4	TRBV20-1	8	SAFGTGEY
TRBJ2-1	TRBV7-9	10	ASSWSSNEQF
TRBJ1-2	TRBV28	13	ASTLLTGGSYGYT
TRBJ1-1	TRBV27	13	ASSPSTGLNTEAF
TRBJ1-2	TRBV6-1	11	ASSEDRAYGYT
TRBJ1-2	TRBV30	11	AWIDGVNYGYT
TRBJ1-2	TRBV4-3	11	ASSQDFGGGYT
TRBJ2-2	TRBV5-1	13	ASSFQQGWAGELF
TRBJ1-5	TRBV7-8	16	ASSSVGGGLYGNQPQH
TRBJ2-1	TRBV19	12	ASSRLAGPGEQF
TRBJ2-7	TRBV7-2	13	ASSFYLGESYEQY
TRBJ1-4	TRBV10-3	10	ATRQANEKLF
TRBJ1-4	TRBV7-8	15	ASSLERPRATNEKLF